A selection of T cell receptor beta chains follows, all from one sample in a study of T cell responses to AZD1222 COVID-19 vaccine. The protocol was immunoSEQ multiplex PCR, while the TCRdb copy is restricted to in-frame clones and leaves out a portion. The sample includes 150,000 or so clones, 75% to 95% of them seen just once. Sequencing was performed on peripheral blood, taken on day 0 of AZD1222 vaccination. These receptors originate from an adult in good health. CDR3s include the opening cysteine and the closing phenylalanine or tryptophan. Fields, in order: D gene, J gene, V gene, clone size, CDR3 protein, CDR3 DNA. The D gene is left open where the match is weak. Clone size is given for some rows only: seen once, a few or many times, or a class if the clone is expanded.

d_gene: -
j_gene: TRBJ1-3
v_gene: TRBV7-9
abundance: -
CDR3aa: CAEAAPSGNTIYF
CDR3nt: TGTGCAGAGGCGGCGCCCTCTGGAAACACCATATATTTT

d_gene: -
j_gene: TRBJ1-3
v_gene: TRBV30
abundance: -
CDR3aa: CAWSTSIDSTSGNTIYF
CDR3nt: TGTGCCTGGAGTACAAGTATCGATTCAACCTCTGGAAACACCATATATTTT

d_gene: -
j_gene: TRBJ1-6
v_gene: TRBV4-1
abundance: -
CDR3aa: CASSLSIGQTSNSPLHF
CDR3nt: TGCGCCAGCAGCCTCTCCATCGGGCAGACAAGTAATTCACCCCTCCACTTT

d_gene: -
j_gene: TRBJ2-3
v_gene: TRBV12-3/TRBV12-4
abundance: -
CDR3aa: CASTRGGFDTQYF
CDR3nt: TGTGCCAGCACCCGGGGTGGGTTTGATACGCAGTATTTT

d_gene: -
j_gene: TRBJ1-2
v_gene: TRBV2
abundance: once
CDR3aa: CASIPEVGYGYTF
CDR3nt: TGTGCCAGCATCCCTGAAGTGGGCTATGGCTACACCTTC

d_gene: -
j_gene: TRBJ2-3
v_gene: TRBV7-3
abundance: -
CDR3aa: CASSLSLYGRDTDTQYF
CDR3nt: TGTGCCAGCAGCTTAAGTTTATACGGGAGAGATACAGATACGCAGTATTTT

d_gene: TRBD1
j_gene: TRBJ2-2
v_gene: TRBV2
abundance: -
CDR3aa: CASSGGQGVTGELFF
CDR3nt: TGTGCCAGCAGTGGGGGACAGGGGGTCACCGGGGAGCTGTTTTTT

d_gene: -
j_gene: TRBJ1-4
v_gene: TRBV3-1/TRBV3-2
abundance: -
CDR3aa: CASSQERTLREKLFF
CDR3nt: TGTGCCAGCAGCCAAGAAAGGACACTCCGTGAAAAACTGTTTTTT

d_gene: -
j_gene: TRBJ2-7
v_gene: TRBV7-6
abundance: -
CDR3aa: CASSLAVGLGGPYEQYF
CDR3nt: TGTGCCAGCAGCTTAGCCGTGGGACTGGGGGGACCCTACGAGCAGTACTTC

d_gene: -
j_gene: TRBJ1-1
v_gene: TRBV7-8
abundance: -
CDR3aa: CASSSSGRMNTEAFF
CDR3nt: TGTGCCAGCAGCTCCTCGGGGCGGATGAACACTGAAGCTTTCTTT

d_gene: TRBD2
j_gene: TRBJ2-1
v_gene: TRBV28
abundance: -
CDR3aa: CASNSGLAEYNEQFF
CDR3nt: TGTGCCAGCAACTCGGGACTAGCGGAATACAATGAGCAGTTCTTC

d_gene: -
j_gene: TRBJ2-1
v_gene: TRBV2
abundance: -
CDR3aa: CASISGRLREFF
CDR3nt: TGTGCCAGCATCTCAGGGCGGCTGCGGGAGTTCTTC

d_gene: TRBD1
j_gene: TRBJ1-4
v_gene: TRBV27
abundance: -
CDR3aa: CASKSHLPGTGHEKLFF
CDR3nt: TGTGCCAGCAAATCCCACCTGCCTGGGACAGGGCACGAAAAACTGTTTTTT

d_gene: -
j_gene: TRBJ2-7
v_gene: TRBV4-3
abundance: -
CDR3aa: CASSQVHKSYEQYF
CDR3nt: TGCGCCAGCAGCCAAGTCCACAAGTCCTACGAGCAGTACTTC

d_gene: -
j_gene: TRBJ2-7
v_gene: TRBV5-5
abundance: -
CDR3aa: CASIPAGDRPYEQYF
CDR3nt: TGTGCCAGCATCCCGGCGGGGGACAGGCCCTACGAGCAGTACTTC

d_gene: -
j_gene: TRBJ2-2
v_gene: TRBV5-1
abundance: -
CDR3aa: CASSYDYTGELFF
CDR3nt: TGCGCCAGCAGCTATGACTACACCGGGGAGCTGTTTTTT

d_gene: TRBD1
j_gene: TRBJ1-1
v_gene: TRBV5-1
abundance: -
CDR3aa: CASSPWTGGTTEAFF
CDR3nt: TGCGCCAGCAGCCCCTGGACAGGGGGCACCACTGAAGCTTTCTTT

d_gene: TRBD1
j_gene: TRBJ1-1
v_gene: TRBV19
abundance: -
CDR3aa: CASSILWTGGILYPSTEAFF
CDR3nt: TGTGCCAGTAGTATCCTTTGGACAGGGGGCATCCTCTACCCTTCCACTGAAGCTTTCTTT

d_gene: -
j_gene: TRBJ2-1
v_gene: TRBV20-1
abundance: -
CDR3aa: CSARVYNEQFF
CDR3nt: TGCAGTGCTAGAGTATACAATGAGCAGTTCTTC

d_gene: -
j_gene: TRBJ1-3
v_gene: TRBV10-3
abundance: -
CDR3aa: CAISAGGTGNTIYF
CDR3nt: TGTGCCATCAGTGCGGGGGGGACTGGAAACACCATATATTTT

d_gene: -
j_gene: TRBJ1-5
v_gene: TRBV30
abundance: -
CDR3aa: CAFTGMSSNQPQHF
CDR3nt: TGTGCCTTCACAGGGATGTCAAGCAATCAGCCCCAGCATTTT

d_gene: TRBD1
j_gene: TRBJ1-2
v_gene: TRBV5-6
abundance: -
CDR3aa: CASRLTGSSGYTF
CDR3nt: TGTGCCAGCAGGTTGACAGGGAGCAGCGGCTACACCTTC

d_gene: -
j_gene: TRBJ2-7
v_gene: TRBV16
abundance: few
CDR3aa: CASSHSSSGYEQYF
CDR3nt: TGTGCCAGCAGCCATTCGAGTAGCGGCTACGAGCAGTACTTC

d_gene: -
j_gene: TRBJ2-5
v_gene: TRBV10-3
abundance: -
CDR3aa: CAISEFDEGIEETQYF
CDR3nt: TGTGCCATCAGTGAGTTTGATGAGGGTATAGAAGAGACCCAGTACTTC

d_gene: TRBD2
j_gene: TRBJ2-5
v_gene: TRBV5-1
abundance: -
CDR3aa: CASSLGASGEETQYF
CDR3nt: TGCGCCAGCAGCTTGGGCGCTAGCGGAGAAGAGACCCAGTACTTC

d_gene: -
j_gene: TRBJ2-7
v_gene: TRBV9
abundance: -
CDR3aa: CASSVTPDEQYF
CDR3nt: TGTGCCAGCAGCGTAACCCCCGACGAGCAGTACTTC

d_gene: -
j_gene: TRBJ2-3
v_gene: TRBV4-1
abundance: -
CDR3aa: CASSHREGGITDTQYF
CDR3nt: TGCGCCAGCAGCCACCGTGAAGGCGGGATTACAGATACGCAGTATTTT

d_gene: -
j_gene: TRBJ2-1
v_gene: TRBV6-5
abundance: -
CDR3aa: CASSYSMGEQFF
CDR3nt: TGTGCCAGCAGTTACTCGATGGGGGAGCAGTTCTTC

d_gene: -
j_gene: TRBJ1-5
v_gene: TRBV28
abundance: once
CDR3aa: CASSLYRVGPQHF
CDR3nt: TGTGCCAGCAGTTTATACAGGGTAGGGCCCCAGCATTTT

d_gene: -
j_gene: TRBJ2-2
v_gene: TRBV5-1
abundance: -
CDR3aa: CASSLVVSDTGELFF
CDR3nt: TGCGCCAGCAGCTTGGTGGTGTCGGACACCGGGGAGCTGTTTTTT

d_gene: TRBD2
j_gene: TRBJ2-7
v_gene: TRBV18
abundance: -
CDR3aa: CASSPTVAGPPYEQYF
CDR3nt: TGTGCCAGCTCACCAACTGTAGCGGGACCTCCCTACGAGCAGTACTTC

d_gene: -
j_gene: TRBJ2-1
v_gene: TRBV7-9
abundance: -
CDR3aa: CASAGDVSSYNEQFF
CDR3nt: TGTGCCAGCGCCGGGGACGTGAGCTCCTACAATGAGCAGTTCTTC

d_gene: -
j_gene: TRBJ2-7
v_gene: TRBV7-9
abundance: -
CDR3aa: CASSLARGYEQYF
CDR3nt: TGTGCCAGCAGCTTAGCCCGGGGCTACGAGCAGTACTTC

d_gene: TRBD1
j_gene: TRBJ1-1
v_gene: TRBV12-3/TRBV12-4
abundance: -
CDR3aa: CASSLTGNSEAFF
CDR3nt: TGTGCCAGCAGTTTGACAGGGAATTCTGAAGCTTTCTTT

d_gene: TRBD1
j_gene: TRBJ2-7
v_gene: TRBV30
abundance: -
CDR3aa: CAWSVGDRVYEQYF
CDR3nt: TGTGCCTGGAGTGTAGGGGACAGGGTCTACGAGCAGTACTTC

d_gene: TRBD1
j_gene: TRBJ1-1
v_gene: TRBV7-7
abundance: -
CDR3aa: CASSLGRQGTTEAFF
CDR3nt: TGTGCTAGCAGCTTAGGTAGACAGGGTACCACTGAAGCTTTCTTT

d_gene: -
j_gene: TRBJ2-3
v_gene: TRBV5-4
abundance: -
CDR3aa: CASSLAEDTQYF
CDR3nt: TGTGCCAGCAGCTTGGCCGAAGATACGCAGTATTTT

d_gene: -
j_gene: TRBJ1-1
v_gene: TRBV5-1
abundance: -
CDR3aa: CASSLFRGTTEAFF
CDR3nt: TGCGCCAGCAGCTTGTTTCGGGGGACGACTGAAGCTTTCTTT

d_gene: TRBD2
j_gene: TRBJ2-1
v_gene: TRBV4-3
abundance: -
CDR3aa: CASSHTSGFYNEQFF
CDR3nt: TGCGCCAGCAGCCATACTAGCGGCTTCTACAATGAGCAGTTCTTC

d_gene: -
j_gene: TRBJ1-4
v_gene: TRBV5-1
abundance: -
CDR3aa: CASSLVGSGVEKLFF
CDR3nt: TGCGCCAGCAGCTTGGTAGGATCAGGCGTTGAAAAACTGTTTTTT

d_gene: -
j_gene: TRBJ2-7
v_gene: TRBV5-1
abundance: -
CDR3aa: CASSAWGRGEQYF
CDR3nt: TGCGCCAGCAGCGCCTGGGGGAGAGGCGAGCAGTACTTC

d_gene: -
j_gene: TRBJ1-1
v_gene: TRBV28
abundance: -
CDR3aa: CASSRDTEAFF
CDR3nt: TGTGCCAGCAGCAGGGACACTGAAGCTTTCTTT

d_gene: TRBD2
j_gene: TRBJ2-1
v_gene: TRBV7-3
abundance: -
CDR3aa: CASSLAGGYSEQFF
CDR3nt: TGTGCCAGCAGCCTAGCGGGGGGGTACAGTGAGCAGTTCTTC

d_gene: -
j_gene: TRBJ1-1
v_gene: TRBV6-2/TRBV6-3
abundance: -
CDR3aa: CASSFGTLTEAFF
CDR3nt: TGTGCCAGCAGTTTCGGGACACTTACTGAAGCTTTCTTT

d_gene: -
j_gene: TRBJ2-4
v_gene: TRBV10-2
abundance: -
CDR3aa: CATSGLAKNIQYF
CDR3nt: TGCGCCACCTCGGGACTAGCCAAAAACATTCAGTACTTC

d_gene: -
j_gene: TRBJ2-2
v_gene: TRBV28
abundance: -
CDR3aa: CASSLWGGASPGELFF
CDR3nt: TGTGCCAGCAGTTTATGGGGGGGCGCTTCTCCCGGGGAGCTGTTTTTT

d_gene: TRBD2
j_gene: TRBJ2-2
v_gene: TRBV5-1
abundance: -
CDR3aa: CASSLGTSGSNGELFF
CDR3nt: TGCGCCAGCAGCTTGGGTACTAGCGGGAGTAACGGGGAGCTGTTTTTT

d_gene: -
j_gene: TRBJ2-7
v_gene: TRBV19
abundance: -
CDR3aa: CASGRGDYEQYF
CDR3nt: TGTGCCAGTGGCCGTGGGGACTACGAGCAGTACTTC

d_gene: -
j_gene: TRBJ1-5
v_gene: TRBV19
abundance: -
CDR3aa: CASSTQTALPQHF
CDR3nt: TGTGCCAGTAGTACCCAGACTGCACTGCCCCAGCATTTT

d_gene: -
j_gene: TRBJ1-2
v_gene: TRBV4-1
abundance: -
CDR3aa: CASSQDAGGPNYGYTF
CDR3nt: TGCGCCAGCAGCCAAGATGCCGGGGGGCCAAACTATGGCTACACCTTC

d_gene: -
j_gene: TRBJ1-1
v_gene: TRBV12-3/TRBV12-4
abundance: -
CDR3aa: CASSLRTAGVAFF
CDR3nt: TGTGCCAGCAGTTTACGGACAGCGGGAGTAGCTTTCTTT

d_gene: -
j_gene: TRBJ2-3
v_gene: TRBV7-2
abundance: -
CDR3aa: CASSDPGLSTDTQYF
CDR3nt: TGTGCCAGCAGCGATCCGGGACTGTCCACAGATACGCAGTATTTT

d_gene: -
j_gene: TRBJ2-1
v_gene: TRBV28
abundance: -
CDR3aa: CASSQLEGGAYNEQFF
CDR3nt: TGTGCCAGCAGCCAACTCGAGGGTGGGGCCTACAATGAGCAGTTCTTC

d_gene: -
j_gene: TRBJ1-4
v_gene: TRBV9
abundance: few
CDR3aa: CASSPSRKNEKLFF
CDR3nt: TGTGCCAGCAGCCCAAGTAGGAAGAATGAAAAACTGTTTTTT

d_gene: TRBD2
j_gene: TRBJ2-1
v_gene: TRBV11-2
abundance: -
CDR3aa: CASSLVPPGISGGANEQFF
CDR3nt: TGTGCCAGCAGCTTAGTACCCCCTGGGATAAGCGGGGGGGCGAATGAGCAGTTCTTC

d_gene: TRBD1
j_gene: TRBJ2-7
v_gene: TRBV5-4
abundance: -
CDR3aa: CASSLGQGASYEQYF
CDR3nt: TGTGCCAGCAGCTTAGGACAGGGGGCTAGCTACGAGCAGTACTTC

d_gene: -
j_gene: TRBJ2-4
v_gene: TRBV6-2/TRBV6-3
abundance: few
CDR3aa: CASSYRGVLAKNIQYF
CDR3nt: TGTGCCAGCAGTTACCGGGGCGTGCTAGCCAAAAACATTCAGTACTTC

d_gene: -
j_gene: TRBJ2-1
v_gene: TRBV5-4
abundance: -
CDR3aa: CASSSSQRPAVNEQFF
CDR3nt: TGTGCCAGCAGCTCAAGCCAGCGTCCGGCGGTCAATGAGCAGTTCTTC

d_gene: -
j_gene: TRBJ1-1
v_gene: TRBV6-1
abundance: -
CDR3aa: CASSEYSKNTEAFF
CDR3nt: TGTGCCAGCAGTGAATATAGTAAGAACACTGAAGCTTTCTTT